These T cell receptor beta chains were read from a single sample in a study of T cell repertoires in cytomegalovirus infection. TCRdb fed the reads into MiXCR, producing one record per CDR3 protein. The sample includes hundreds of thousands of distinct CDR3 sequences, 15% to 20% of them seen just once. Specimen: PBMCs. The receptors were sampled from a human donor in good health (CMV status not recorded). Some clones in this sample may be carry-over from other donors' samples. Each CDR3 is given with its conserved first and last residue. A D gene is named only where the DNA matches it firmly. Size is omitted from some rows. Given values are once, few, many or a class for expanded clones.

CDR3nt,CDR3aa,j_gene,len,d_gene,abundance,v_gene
TGTGCCAGCAGCTCGACAGGGGTTCAGCCCCAGCATTTT,CASSSTGVQPQHF,TRBJ1-5,13,TRBD1,many,TRBV7-2
TGTGCCAGCAGCGTACCTAGCGGGGGCCAGGACGAGCAGTACTTC,CASSVPSGGQDEQYF,TRBJ2-7,15,TRBD2,many,TRBV7-2
TGTGCCAGCAGCCAGTGGACAGGTAGCAATCAGCCCCAGCATTTT,CASSQWTGSNQPQHF,TRBJ1-5,15,TRBD1,many,TRBV4-2
TGCAGTGCTCCGGGACTATACTACGAGCAGTACTTC,CSAPGLYYEQYF,TRBJ2-7,12,TRBD2,.,TRBV20-1
TGCAGTGCTAGAGAGTGGGGCAGTAACACTGAAGCTTTCTTT,CSAREWGSNTEAFF,TRBJ1-1,14,.,once,TRBV20-1
TGCAGTGCTAGAGACCCCAAGAGCACAGATACGCAGTATTTT,CSARDPKSTDTQYF,TRBJ2-3,14,.,.,TRBV20-1
TGTGCCAGCAGTTCCCTGGGGTCAGTTACGCATACGCAGTATTTT,CASSSLGSVTHTQYF,TRBJ2-3,15,.,many,TRBV5-6
TGTGCCATCAGTGACCGGGACACGATATCAACCTACGAGCAGTACTTC,CAISDRDTISTYEQYF,TRBJ2-7,16,.,.,TRBV10-3
TGTGCCAGCAGCGAGGCGGGGGTAGCCAAAAACATTCAGTACTTC,CASSEAGVAKNIQYF,TRBJ2-4,15,TRBD2,few,TRBV12-3/TRBV12-4
TGTGCCAGCAGTGGTGGCCTGCGAGAATCCTACGAGCAGTACTTC,CASSGGLRESYEQYF,TRBJ2-7,15,.,.,TRBV12-3/TRBV12-4
TGCAGTGCCGCCCCGTCTCTGCAGGGAGACGGCTACACCTTC,CSAAPSLQGDGYTF,TRBJ1-2,14,.,few,TRBV20-1
TGTGCCATCAGCTCAGAGGAAGAAGGCTACACCTTC,CAISSEEEGYTF,TRBJ1-2,12,.,few,TRBV10-3
TGTGCCAGCAGTTCCGGGACAGGGGGCTTGAAAACTGAAGCTTTCTTT,CASSSGTGGLKTEAFF,TRBJ1-1,16,TRBD1,few,TRBV7-9
TGTGCCATCAGGCAGGAATACAATGAGCAGTTCTTC,CAIRQEYNEQFF,TRBJ2-1,12,.,.,TRBV10-3
TGTGCCAGCAGTGAATCCCCCTCTTCTGGAAACACCATATATTTT,CASSESPSSGNTIYF,TRBJ1-3,15,.,.,TRBV25-1
TGCAGTGCTAGATCGGACCAGAGCTACGAGCAGTACTTC,CSARSDQSYEQYF,TRBJ2-7,13,.,.,TRBV20-1
TGTGCTAGCAGCTTTGGGGGCGCGAAGACAGATACGCAGTATTTT,CASSFGGAKTDTQYF,TRBJ2-3,15,.,many,TRBV7-7
TGTGCCAGCAGTTTAACCCCATCCTACGAGCAGTACTTC,CASSLTPSYEQYF,TRBJ2-7,13,.,.,TRBV28
TGTGCCAGCTCTCGGGCGGAGCTACAAGAGACCCAGTACTTC,CASSRAELQETQYF,TRBJ2-5,14,.,.,TRBV2
TGCAGCGTTGAGCCAGGGTACTCGGAGACCCAGTACTTC,CSVEPGYSETQYF,TRBJ2-5,13,.,.,TRBV29-1
TGTGCCAGCTCACCCAAGACGGACAGCAGCTATGGCTACACCTTC,CASSPKTDSSYGYTF,TRBJ1-2,15,.,few,TRBV18
TGTGCCAGCACCGCGACTAGCGGGCGTCATTGGCCCCAGTACTTC,CASTATSGRHWPQYF,TRBJ2-5,15,TRBD2,many,TRBV6-1
TGTGCCAGCAGCTTAGTTTGGGACGGATCCTACGAGCAGTACTTC,CASSLVWDGSYEQYF,TRBJ2-7,15,.,many,TRBV7-2
TGTGCCAGCAGTGAAAGGTGGCAGAGTTATCAAGAGACCCAGTACTTC,CASSERWQSYQETQYF,TRBJ2-5,16,.,many,TRBV6-1
TGCGCCAGCAGCCAAGATCTAAGGTACAGGCTGGAGGACCAGTACTTC,CASSQDLRYRLEDQYF,TRBJ2-5,16,.,few,TRBV4-1
TGTGCCAGCAGCCCGGGATCAGGGCGGAACAATGAGCAGTTCTTC,CASSPGSGRNNEQFF,TRBJ2-1,15,.,.,TRBV7-2
TGTGCCAGCAGCCCCGCAGGGGGCTCGTTTGACTATGGCTACACCTTC,CASSPAGGSFDYGYTF,TRBJ1-2,16,TRBD1,.,TRBV28
TGTGCCAGCAGCCAGGACGTTGGCTATGGCTACACCTTC,CASSQDVGYGYTF,TRBJ1-2,13,.,many,TRBV7-9
TGTGCCAGCAGTGTGATCTCAGGGGGGGGACTATACGAGCAGTACTTC,CASSVISGGGLYEQYF,TRBJ2-7,16,.,few,TRBV28
TGTGCCACCAGACCTTTAGCCAGTGACACTGAAGCTTTCTTT,CATRPLASDTEAFF,TRBJ1-1,14,.,few,TRBV3-1
TGCAGTGCTAGGAATTGGGACAGCTTTAACTATGGCTACACCTTC,CSARNWDSFNYGYTF,TRBJ1-2,15,TRBD1,few,TRBV20-1
TGCGCCAGCAGCCAAGATGGAAAAGGGGATTCACCCCTCCACTTT,CASSQDGKGDSPLHF,TRBJ1-6,15,.,few,TRBV4-3
TGTGCCAGCAGTTTAATCGGGGGCAGGGGAGGTGAAAAACTGTTTTTT,CASSLIGGRGGEKLFF,TRBJ1-4,16,.,.,TRBV12-3/TRBV12-4
TGTGCCAGCAGCTTTACAGGCCCCTCATACGAGCAGTACTTC,CASSFTGPSYEQYF,TRBJ2-7,14,.,many,TRBV7-2
TGTGCCACCAGTGATTTTCCGGCAGGGGGATCAAACCTGAACACTGAAGCTTTCTTT,CATSDFPAGGSNLNTEAFF,TRBJ1-1,19,TRBD1,many,TRBV24-1
TGTGCCAGCAGTATGGGGTTCACGAGCAATCAGCCCCAGCATTTT,CASSMGFTSNQPQHF,TRBJ1-5,15,.,many,TRBV6-1
TGTGCCAGCAGCTTAAGTGGCCCGGGGGGGTTCTTC,CASSLSGPGGFF,TRBJ2-1,12,TRBD2,many,TRBV7-9